The next 30 T cell receptor beta chains were all read from a single sample in a study of shared clonotypes between healthy human individuals. The table came from immunoSEQ multiplex PCR; TCRdb's copy has only in-frame clones and leaves some out. This sample has some 350,000 clones, with 74% found just once. Sequenced: memory CD4+ T cells sorted from blood. The subset denotes: CD45RA-negative fraction. These receptor sequences come from a man aged 25 to 45 in good health.

CDR3 DNA: TGTGCCAGCTCACTAGCGGGAACCCTCTACGAGCAGTACTTC. The encoded protein is CASSLAGTLYEQYF. The V gene is TRBV18, the J gene TRBJ2-7, with 8 bases identical to TRBD2. Germline V CDR1 and CDR2: KGHSH, LQKENI. Germline trimming cut 4 bases from V and 3 bases from J; bases unmatched to any gene: 5. There are 14 residues in the CDR3.

V gene TRBV6-6 combines with J gene TRBJ2-3; D call uncertain. This CDR3 comprises 16 residues. The germline V gene has CDR1 MNHNY and CDR2 SVGAGI (reference sequence). V was shortened by 6 bases and J by 2 bases, with 18 bases between the two germline ends. The CDR3 here is CASRALKRVYTDTQYF. The CDR3 region has the DNA TGTGCCAGCAGAGCCCTTAAACGGGTCTACACAGATACGCAGTATTTT.

This rearrangement joins TRBV5-6 to TRBJ2-7; D is unclear. The V gene's germline CDR1 is SGHDT and CDR2 YYEEEE. The V end was cut by 1 base, the J end by 2 bases, with 4 bases between. The CDR3 runs 12 residues. Here the CDR3 reads CASSLWTYEQYF. CDR3 in DNA: TGTGCCAGCAGCTTGTGGACCTACGAGCAGTACTTC.

J is TRBJ2-7 and V is TRBV18, with D possibly TRBD1 on 7 matching bases. This CDR3 spans 15 amino acids. CDR1 is KGHSH and CDR2 is LQKENI in the germline V gene. V was cut by 3 bases and J by 1 base, with 13 bases left in between. CDR3 protein: CASSPTQGTSYEQYF. CDR3 sequence (DNA): TGTGCCAGCTCACCGACACAGGGGACTTCCTACGAGCAGTACTTC.

This clone was counted once. The V call is TRBV4-1, the J call TRBJ2-3, with D unresolved. CDR3 length equals 15 residues. V was shortened by 1 base and J by 6 bases, with 14 bases between the two germline ends. Germline CDR1 reads MGHRA; CDR2 reads YSYEKL. The CDR3 loop reads CASSQVRQPRDTQYF. The CDR3, as DNA: TGCGCCAGCAGCCAAGTGCGGCAGCCAAGGGATACGCAGTATTTT.

This clone was seen once. The same CDR3 can be traced to other DNA sequences in this sample. V is TRBV11-3 and J is TRBJ1-1; tentatively, D is TRBD1 (6 bases). Per germline, CDR1 SGHNT and CDR2 YENEEA. The CDR3 runs 14 residues. The V gene lost 4 bases and the J gene lost 1 base, with 10 bases spanning the gap. CDR3 nucleotide sequence: TGTGCCAGCAGCTCCACAGGGAGGAACACTGAAGCTTTCTTT. Amino acids: CASSSTGRNTEAFF.

The rearrangement uses TRBV19 and TRBJ1-1; 10 positions match TRBD1. This CDR3 contains 17 residues. With V trimmed by 6 bases and J by 2 bases, 12 bases remained unmatched. Germline V lookup: CDR1 LNHDA, CDR2 SQIVND (reference sequence). The CDR3 coding sequence is TGTGCCAGTAGCTACGGATCCGGGACAGGGGTAAACACTGAAGCTTTCTTT. Amino acid sequence: CASSYGSGTGVNTEAFF.

This chain joins TRBV27 and TRBJ1-5; possibly TRBD1 for D (5 bases). The V end lost 0 bases, the J end lost 6 bases, and 15 bases lay between the germline ends. The CDR3 is 16 residues long. The germline CDR1 and CDR2 sequences are MNHEY and SMNVEV (reference sequence). For the CDR3, the DNA is TGTGCCAGCAGTTTATCATGGGGCGAGGGAAGTCAGCCCCAGCATTTT. Translation: CASSLSWGEGSQPQHF.

This clone was recorded once. CDR3 DNA sequence: TGTGCCAGCACAAATAGCGGGAGGGGTCCCAACGAGCAGTACTTC. Its translation is CASTNSGRGPNEQYF. The gene calls are TRBV7-2 and TRBJ2-7; 11 nucleotides line up with TRBD2. The germline V gene encodes CDR1 SGHTA and CDR2 FQGNSA. The CDR3 runs 15 residues. J gave up 5 bases and V 7 bases, and 10 bases lay outside the gene matches.

V is TRBV5-1 and J is TRBJ2-2; the D is unclear. This CDR3 has 15 residues. V lost 0 bases, J lost 1 base, and 7 bases lay in between. CDR1 is SGHRS and CDR2 is YFSETQ in the germline V gene. The CDR3 is CASSLVVGNTGELFF. The CDR3 bases are TGCGCCAGCAGCTTGGTCGTAGGGAACACCGGGGAGCTGTTTTTT.

This chain links TRBV7-9 with TRBJ1-3; perhaps TRBD1 as D (5 bases). In germline, CDR1 is SEHNR, CDR2 FQNEAQ (reference sequence). The CDR3 totals 12 residues. V was clipped by 5 bases and J by 9 bases, with 11 bases between them. The CDR3 here is CASSPGLTTIYF. The CDR3 bases are TGTGCCAGCAGCCCGGGACTAACCACCATATATTTT. The full variable domain, with the rest looked up from reference TRBV7-9 and TRBJ1-3, is DTGVSQNPRHKITKRGQNVTFRCDPISEHNRLYWYRQTLGQGPEFLTYFQNEAQLEKSRLLSDRFSAERPKGSFSTLEIQRTEQGDSAMYLCASSPGLTTIYFGEGSWLTVV.

The rearrangement links TRBV6-1 to TRBJ1-1, with 7 bases aligning to TRBD1. This CDR3 comprises 13 residues. Germline CDR1 and CDR2: MNHNS and SASEGT. Trimming cost V 6 bases and J 10 bases; bases outside gene matches: 11. The DNA for the CDR3 is TGTGCCAGCAGCCCTGAAGAGGGGGCAGGAGCTTTCTTT. Amino acids: CASSPEEGAGAFF.

This clone was counted a single time. V is TRBV11-1 and J is TRBJ2-1; D might be TRBD2 (6 bases). CDR3 length: 13 amino acids. From germline, CDR1 is SGHAT and CDR2 FQDESV (reference sequence). Trimming removed 5 bases from V and 5 bases from J, with 10 bases in between. CDR3 nucleotides: TGTGCCAGCAGCCCTTTAGCGGACAATGAGCAGTTCTTC. Translating gives CASSPLADNEQFF.

The CDR3: CSAEGAGTDTQYF. The CDR3 DNA reads TGCAGCGCTGAGGGGGCTGGGACAGATACGCAGTATTTT. The rearrangement links TRBV29-1 to TRBJ2-3; TRBD1 aligns across 7 bases. Germline CDR1 reads SQVTM; CDR2 reads ANQGSEA. V shed 7 bases and J 3 bases; nucleotides not matched to a gene: 7. CDR3 size: 13 residues.

V gene TRBV7-2 combines with J gene TRBJ1-1; D is undetermined. The germline V gene encodes CDR1 SGHTA and CDR2 FQGNSA. Trimming cost V 1 base and J 8 bases, with 8 bases left between them. The CDR3 runs 12 residues. For the CDR3, the DNA is TGTGCCAGCAGCTTAGTCTTCAAGGAAGCTTTCTTT. This gives the protein CASSLVFKEAFF.

The V call is TRBV28, the J call TRBJ2-7, with 11 positions matching TRBD2. Per the germline V gene, CDR1 is MDHEN and CDR2 is SYDVKM. With 7 bases clipped from V and 2 bases from J, the junction kept 4 bases outside the gene matches. The CDR3 is made up of 14 amino acids. The CDR3 DNA follows: TGTGCCAGCACCCCGACTAGCGGGACCTACGAGCAGTACTTC. Protein: CASTPTSGTYEQYF.

CDR3 residues: CASSYLPVRDLWQYF. CDR3 DNA sequence: TGTGCCAGCAGTTACCTTCCCGTTAGGGATTTATGGCAGTACTTC. The chain links TRBV6-5 to TRBJ2-7, with no clear D. The germline V gene encodes CDR1 MNHEY and CDR2 SVGAGI. This CDR3 contains 15 residues. Between the trimmed V and J ends, which lost 2 bases and 9 bases, there was a span of 20 bases.

The rearrangement joins TRBV19 to TRBJ2-1, with D perhaps matching TRBD2 (6 bases). CDR1 is LNHDA, CDR2 SQIVND, per germline (reference sequence). Trimming shortened V by 5 bases and J by 3 bases, and 20 bases separated the two germline ends. This CDR3 is built from 17 residues. Written as DNA, the CDR3 is TGTGCCAGTAGTCCCCAAGGGGCTAGCGCACTCTACAATGAGCAGTTCTTC. Translation gives CASSPQGASALYNEQFF.

V is TRBV19 and J is TRBJ1-1, with a possible D match to TRBD1 (6 bases). The V gene lost 4 bases and the J gene lost 8 bases, with 14 bases spanning the gap. The CDR3 has 13 amino acids. CDR1 is LNHDA and CDR2 is SQIVND in the germline V gene (reference sequence). CDR3 protein: CASSKIQGAEAFF. CDR3 DNA: TGTGCCAGTAGTAAAATACAGGGCGCCGAAGCTTTCTTT.

This clone has just one count. This chain connects TRBV18 to TRBJ2-3; perhaps TRBD2 as D (5 bases). Germline values: CDR1 KGHSH, CDR2 LQKENI. CDR3 length: 14 residues. Deletions cut 3 bases from V and 4 bases from J, with 11 bases between. The CDR3 sequence is CASSPVAGPDTQYF. In DNA, the CDR3 is TGTGCCAGCTCACCTGTCGCGGGTCCAGATACGCAGTATTTT.

The V call is TRBV9, the J call TRBJ1-3, with D possibly matching TRBD1 (5 bases). This CDR3 comprises 16 residues. Germline assignment: CDR1 SGDLS and CDR2 YYNGEE. With 3 bases removed from V and 0 bases from J, the gap between germline ends came to 13 bases. Written as DNA, the CDR3 is TGTGCCAGCAGCGCTCTAGACAGCCACTCTGGAAACACCATATATTTT. Its translation: CASSALDSHSGNTIYF.

This clone has more than one count but fewer than ten. The V and J genes are TRBV5-1 and TRBJ1-2; tentatively, D is TRBD1 (5 bases). The CDR3 totals 17 residues. Trimming removed 4 bases from V and 3 bases from J, with 22 bases in between. CDR1 is SGHRS, CDR2 YFSETQ, per germline. In DNA form, the CDR3 reads TGCGCCAGCAGCCCGTCGGGGTCGGGGGGTTTCGACTATGGCTACACCTTC. Protein product: CASSPSGSGGFDYGYTF.

Notes on this clone: The sample holds other DNA sequences that translate to the same CDR3. The chain has TRBV5-1 and TRBJ1-1; unclear D gene. Germline lookup yields CDR1 SGHRS and CDR2 YFSETQ. The CDR3 is made up of 12 amino acids. V was trimmed by 0 bases and J by 5 bases, leaving 5 bases between them. CDR3 in DNA: TGCGCCAGCAGCTTGGTAGGGACTGAAGCTTTCTTT. Translating gives CASSLVGTEAFF. The whole variable domain, filled in from reference TRBV5-1 and TRBJ1-1, reads KAGVTQTPRYLIKTRGQQVTLSCSPISGHRSVSWYQQTPGQGLQFLFEYFSETQRNKGNFPGRFSGRQFSNSRSEMNVSTLELGDSALYLCASSLVGTEAFFGQGTRLTVV.

As regards this clone: One end of the junction varies from germline; a read error may be responsible. The chain recombines TRBV7-7 with TRBJ1-1, with 8 nucleotides matching TRBD1. CDR3 size: 13 residues. Germline lookup yields CDR1 SSHAT and CDR2 FNYEAQ (reference sequence). The CDR3 coding sequence is TGTGCTAGCAGCTTAGACAGGGGAACTGAAGCTTTCTTT. It is translated as CASSLDRGTEAFF.

The chain combines TRBV9 with TRBJ2-7; tentatively, D is TRBD2 (5 bases). CDR3 size: 13 residues. V dropped 3 bases and J dropped 6 bases, with 13 bases sitting between them. Germline-derived CDR1 and CDR2 are SGDLS and YYNGEE. CDR3 protein: CASSAFPAGEQYF. DNA of the CDR3: TGTGCCAGCAGCGCATTTCCGGCGGGCGAGCAGTACTTC.

Ten or more counts support this clone. V gene TRBV7-9 combines with J gene TRBJ1-5; 10 bases map to TRBD1. This CDR3 comprises 15 residues. The germline gives CDR1 SEHNR, CDR2 FQNEAQ (reference sequence). Germline trimming cut 5 bases from V and 2 bases from J; bases unmatched to any gene: 3. The CDR3 protein is CASSRGTGGNQPQHF. Here the CDR3 DNA reads TGTGCCAGCAGCCGAGGGACAGGGGGCAATCAGCCCCAGCATTTT.

This clone was seen more than once but under ten times. The rearrangement uses TRBV9 and TRBJ1-3; a weak D match, TRBD1 (6 bases). The CDR3 runs to 14 residues. Germline V gives CDR1 SGDLS, CDR2 YYNGEE. The V end lost 7 bases, the J end lost 10 bases, and 21 bases lay between the germline ends. CDR3 protein: CASGSQGLDGTIYF. In DNA, the CDR3 is TGTGCCAGCGGAAGCCAGGGGCTAGATGGGACCATATATTTT. Together with reference TRBV9 and TRBJ1-3, the CDR3 gives the full variable domain: DSGVTQTPKHLITATGQRVTLRCSPRSGDLSVYWYQQSLDQGLQFLIQYYNGEERAKGNILERFSAQQFPDLHSELNLSSLELGDSALYFCASGSQGLDGTIYFGEGSWLTVV.

The table lists this clone with a few counts. The genes are TRBV2 and TRBJ2-5, with 9 bases lining up with TRBD1. This CDR3 is built from 15 residues. V lost 6 bases, J lost 2 bases, and 7 bases stayed unmatched. Germline V CDR1 and CDR2: SNHLY, FYNNEI. CDR3 nucleotide sequence: TGTGCCAGCAGCAGGGACAGGGCTCGGCAAGAGACCCAGTACTTC. The encoded protein is CASSRDRARQETQYF.

The chain links TRBV10-3 to TRBJ1-1; D ambiguous. The germline V gene has CDR1 ENHRY and CDR2 SYGVKD. The length of the CDR3 is 11 residues. V shed 10 bases and J shed 6 bases, with 12 bases lying between them. The CDR3 DNA reads TGTGCCAGCCAAGAGGAGGCTGAAGCTTTCTTT. Its translation: CASQEEAEAFF.

Comments on this clone: One end of the junction varies from germline; a read error may be responsible. The chain's CDR3 is CASSLGNRGQGARILDF. The CDR3 DNA sequence: TGTGCCAGCAGCTTAGGTAATCGGGGACAGGGGGCGCGAATATTGGATTTT. The chain recombines TRBV7-9 with TRBJ1-3; TRBD1 agrees at 12 bases. CDR1 SEHNR and CDR2 FQNEAQ come from the germline V gene (reference sequence). The CDR3 spans 17 residues.